Detailed here is one T cell receptor beta chain. Its antigen specificity is not known. No per-base quality is available; no much larger clone lies one base away. Distinct nucleotide sequences in the sample also encode this CDR3. TCRbeta CDR3 regions were amplified from genomic DNA using the immunoSEQ Assay, a bias-controlled multiplex PCR. On the study's bioinformatics: The number of nucleated cells in each sample was estimated by amplification of reference gene primers within the assay. To quantify the absolute abundance of each unique TCRbeta CDR3 rearrangement, sequence reads were collapsed and filtered. For each sample, productive Simpson clonality was calculated as the square root of Simpson's diversity index across productive rearrangements. TCRdb mirrors the immuneACCESS table, restricted to in-frame sequences. Some clones are absent from its copies; in checked studies, under half trace to an unresolved V gene, and the reason for the others is unknown. V and J calls and clone size are copied from that table; D and trimming were computed from the DNA. The sample contains under 300,000 clones, 82% of them found a single time. 4% to 6% of the sample is in the top ten clones.

These data originate in a study of blood T cell repertoires in COVID-19 (dated by TCRdb to 2018 to 2020). As for the study more broadly: Collaborator samples came from the United States, Italy and Spain and covered acute and convalescent phases of COVID-19. The material from the prospective study consisted of cDNA or gDNA derived from T cells, B-cell-depleted T cells, or PBMCs. The dataset comprised deeply sampled blood TCRbeta repertoires from subjects exposed to, actively infected with, or recovered from COVID-19. The repertoires were released in a freely available public database meant as a resource for research on the immune response to SARS-CoV-2. The samples were drawn from the first 160 participants of the ongoing ImmuneRACE study and from 1,254 subjects provided by 6 global collaborators. The sample metadata nearly always contained a de-identified subject ID, COVID-19 status, age in years and sex. Where available, HLA class I and class II types were taken from metadata supplied by the sample provider and were not determined by assay-based typing.

Each collaborating institution followed its own protocols to collect whole blood in K2EDTA tubes. For TCRbeta analysis, collaborators shipped samples as frozen whole blood, isolated PBMCs, or DNA extracted from either of those sample types. What the work shows at the level of the full study, not this receptor alone: Clinical and demographic metadata were provided uncurated, with the amount varying by source and participant.

Based on the germline V gene (reference sequence), the CDR1 and CDR2 sequences are LGHDT and YNNKEL. Including cysteine and phenylalanine, the CDR3 has 15 amino acids. This entry keeps only the CDR3 DNA: 45 bases, framed from base 1. The germline ends are 13 bases apart after V is trimmed by 4 bases and J by 1 base. The sample taken for sequencing was peripheral blood. The receptor was derived from an elderly woman with active or convalescent COVID-19. Rearrangement joined TRBV3-1 (or the pseudogene TRBV3-2) to TRBJ1-1; matching of 5 bases hints at TRBD1 as the D gene. The sequenced DNA: TGTGCCAGCAGCCCTCAGGGTACACCGAACACTGAAGCTTTCTTT. Its coded protein is CASSPQGTPNTEAFF.